The T cell receptor (beta chain) described here comes from a study of human T cells and chemical hapten exposure. Trimming removed 0 bases from V and 1 base from J, with 2 bases in between. Germline assignment: CDR1 SGDLS and CDR2 YYNGEE. This CDR3 spans 13 amino acids. Each CDR3 protein gets one entry after TCRdb re-called the RACE reads with MiXCR. The sample includes 120,000 or so distinct CDR3 sequences, roughly 13% of them seen just once. Sample time point: pre-sensitization, week 0. The treatment here: therapeutic diphenylcyclopropenone sensitization with weekly scalp DPC. The sample holds many counts of this clonotype.

The sequencing here drew on whole blood, taken in connection with sensitization to the hapten diphenylcyclopropenone (DPC). The genes are TRBV9 and TRBJ2-4, with D uncertain. The TCR comes from a woman between 18 and 29 years old with alopecia areata. Some clones in this sample may be carry-over from other donors' samples. The CDR3 reads CASSVGAKNIQYF. DNA of the CDR3: TGTGCCAGCAGCGTAGGGGCCAAAAACATTCAGTACTTC. The whole variable domain, remainder taken from reference TRBV9 and TRBJ2-4, is DSGVTQTPKHLITATGQRVTLRCSPRSGDLSVYWYQQSLDQGLQFLIQYYNGEERAKGNILERFSAQQFPDLHSELNLSSLELGDSALYFCASSVGAKNIQYFGAGTRLSVL.